These T cell receptor beta chains were read from a single sample in a study of cytomegalovirus exposure and HLA in healthy donors. Sequenced by immunoSEQ multiplex PCR; TCRdb stores in-frame clones only, minus some. Found here are fewer than 100,000 clones, about 7.6% of them singletons; the top ten hold 2.3%. The specimen sequenced was PBMCs. The source is a man between 50 and 59 years old in good health and CMV-seronegative. Each CDR3 is given with its conserved first and last residue. D genes are given only for firm matches. Clone size appears in some rows only: once, few, many, or a class for an expanded clone.

clone size	D gene	V gene	J gene	CDR3 protein	CDR3 DNA
.	TRBD2	TRBV7-6	TRBJ2-3	CASSYDGTSGLDTQYF	TGTGCCAGCAGCTACGATGGGACTAGCGGACTAGATACGCAGTATTTT
few	TRBD2	TRBV6-5	TRBJ2-1	CASSRRSGGYNEQFF	TGTGCCAGCAGCCGCCGGAGCGGGGGTTACAATGAGCAGTTCTTC
few	.	TRBV6-5	TRBJ1-5	CASSYSAGQPQHF	TGTGCCAGCAGTTACTCGGCCGGGCAGCCCCAGCATTTT
few	.	TRBV7-9	TRBJ1-4	CASSLAGGEKLFF	TGTGCCAGCAGCTTGGCTGGTGGTGAAAAACTGTTTTTT
.	.	TRBV7-2	TRBJ2-5	CARSLSETQYF	TGTGCCAGAAGCCTCTCGGAGACCCAGTACTTC
.	TRBD1	TRBV30	TRBJ2-2	CAWRARTGGWELFF	TGTGCCTGGAGGGCCCGGACAGGGGGCTGGGAGCTGTTTTTT
.	TRBD1	TRBV6-5	TRBJ1-3	CASSRQGSPGNTIYF	TGTGCCAGCAGTCGACAGGGGTCCCCTGGAAACACCATATATTTT
.	.	TRBV27	TRBJ2-4	CASSDQAAKNIQYF	TGTGCCAGCTCCGACCAGGCGGCCAAAAACATTCAGTACTTC
few	TRBD2	TRBV28	TRBJ2-7	CASSLSGGYSYEQYF	TGTGCCAGCAGTTTATCGGGGGGTTACTCCTACGAGCAGTACTTC
few	TRBD1	TRBV6-1	TRBJ2-7	CASSEGTGVGNEQYF	TGTGCCAGCAGTGAGGGAACAGGGGTCGGTAACGAGCAGTACTTC
.	.	TRBV5-1	TRBJ2-5	CASSLGGFQETQYF	TGCGCCAGCAGCTTGGGAGGGTTCCAAGAGACCCAGTACTTC
few	TRBD2	TRBV4-1	TRBJ2-7	CASSQDLAGVYYEQYF	TGCGCCAGCAGCCAAGATCTAGCGGGAGTATATTACGAGCAGTACTTC
.	TRBD1	TRBV5-1	TRBJ2-6	CASNQQGLPGANVLTF	TGCGCCAGCAACCAACAGGGGCTTCCTGGGGCCAACGTCCTGACTTTC
.	.	TRBV19	TRBJ1-1	CASSIYGGLIDTEAFF	TGTGCCAGTAGTATCTACGGGGGTTTGATAGACACTGAAGCTTTCTTT
few	TRBD1	TRBV6-1	TRBJ2-7	CASTKGQGAYEQYF	TGTGCCAGCACGAAAGGGCAGGGGGCTTACGAGCAGTACTTC
.	TRBD1	TRBV29-1	TRBJ1-2	CSVSGTDTNYGYTF	TGCAGCGTATCCGGGACAGATACTAACTATGGCTACACCTTC
.	.	TRBV12-5	TRBJ2-1	CASGFADGAYNEQFF	TGTGCTAGTGGTTTCGCGGACGGGGCCTACAATGAGCAGTTCTTC
.	.	TRBV5-1	TRBJ2-5	CASNPLGGQETQYF	TGCGCCAGCAACCCCTTAGGGGGTCAAGAGACCCAGTACTTC
few	TRBD2	TRBV4-2	TRBJ2-1	CASSQPPGTSGSHEQFF	TGTGCCAGCAGCCAACCGCCTGGGACTAGCGGGAGCCATGAGCAGTTCTTC
few	.	TRBV5-1	TRBJ1-2	CASSLPQGSNYGYTF	TGCGCCAGCAGCTTGCCCCAGGGATCCAACTATGGCTACACCTTC
few	TRBD1	TRBV6-6	TRBJ2-3	CASRTRDRGSDTQYF	TGTGCCAGCAGAACGCGGGACAGGGGATCAGATACGCAGTATTTT
few	.	TRBV7-2	TRBJ2-2	CASSSQGGRRAGELFF	TGTGCCAGCAGCTCACAGGGGGGGAGGCGCGCCGGGGAGCTGTTTTTT
few	.	TRBV7-2	TRBJ2-2	CASSPGLTGELFF	TGTGCCAGCAGCCCGGGACTGACCGGGGAGCTGTTTTTT
.	.	TRBV5-6	TRBJ1-2	CASSLAALTAGGYTF	TGTGCCAGCAGCTTGGCCGCCCTGACCGCGGGGGGCTACACCTTC
few	.	TRBV6-5	TRBJ2-1	CASSPTGKSYNEQFF	TGTGCCAGCAGCCCTACAGGGAAATCCTACAATGAGCAGTTCTTC
.	.	TRBV18	TRBJ1-4	CASSLQRTNEKLFF	TGTGCCAGCTCCCTACAGCGGACTAATGAAAAACTGTTTTTT
few	.	TRBV6-1	TRBJ1-2	CASSEVRTNYGYTF	TGTGCCAGCAGTGAAGTTAGGACAAACTATGGCTACACCTTC
few	.	TRBV28	TRBJ1-2	CASSLAPYGYTF	TGTGCCAGCAGTTTAGCGCCCTATGGCTACACCTTC
few	TRBD1	TRBV18	TRBJ2-5	CASSRQVIGTGGEETQYF	TGTGCCAGCTCCCGTCAGGTCATCGGGACAGGGGGAGAAGAGACCCAGTACTTC
.	.	TRBV18	TRBJ2-5	CASSPLPRDNQETQYF	TGTGCCAGCTCACCACTTCCCAGGGATAACCAAGAGACCCAGTACTTC
.	.	TRBV28	TRBJ1-5	CASSPGGRGQPQHF	TGTGCCAGCAGCCCCGGGGGGAGGGGTCAGCCCCAGCATTTT
.	TRBD1	TRBV19	TRBJ1-2	CASSIGGQVISYGYTF	TGTGCCAGTAGTATAGGGGGACAGGTGATATCCTATGGCTACACCTTC
.	.	TRBV6-1	TRBJ2-1	CAAWSGQGGDEQFF	TGTGCCGCTTGGAGCGGCCAGGGGGGCGATGAGCAGTTCTTC
.	.	TRBV7-4	TRBJ2-1	CASSLPHPGMETDEQFF	TGTGCCAGCAGCTTACCTCACCCCGGGATGGAGACCGATGAGCAGTTCTTC
.	.	TRBV7-8	TRBJ2-2	CASSLVGGNGELFF	TGTGCCAGCAGCTTAGTCGGGGGAAACGGGGAGCTGTTTTTT
.	TRBD2	TRBV15	TRBJ2-7	CATSRELSGTSGRSYEQYF	TGTGCCACCAGCAGAGAACTTTCCGGGACTAGCGGGAGATCCTACGAGCAGTACTTC
.	.	TRBV19	TRBJ1-1	CASGGGFSGIGAFF	TGTGCCAGTGGTGGGGGGTTTTCTGGTATTGGAGCTTTCTTT
few	.	TRBV6-5	TRBJ2-5	CASKSTLETQYF	TGTGCCAGCAAGTCTACTCTCGAGACCCAGTACTTC
.	.	TRBV7-6	TRBJ2-5	CASSDSGPETQYF	TGTGCCAGCTCCGACAGTGGCCCAGAGACCCAGTACTTC
few	.	TRBV28	TRBJ1-5	CASSSETGYNQPQHF	TGTGCCAGCAGTTCCGAGACAGGCTACAATCAGCCCCAGCATTTT
few	.	TRBV9	TRBJ2-7	CASSVAGVSSYEQYF	TGTGCCAGCAGCGTAGCTGGAGTATCCTCCTACGAGCAGTACTTC
.	TRBD1	TRBV11-2	TRBJ2-7	CASSLDPSPAGGYEQYF	TGTGCCAGCAGCTTAGATCCCTCTCCCGCAGGGGGCTACGAGCAGTACTTC
.	.	TRBV7-9	TRBJ2-2	CAARPGAGTGELFF	TGTGCCGCAAGGCCTGGGGCAGGCACCGGGGAGCTGTTTTTT
few	TRBD1	TRBV10-1	TRBJ2-5	CASSRGQSGETQYF	TGCGCCAGCAGTAGGGGACAGTCGGGAGAGACCCAGTACTTC
few	TRBD1	TRBV27	TRBJ1-1	CASSWTGAMNTEAFF	TGTGCCAGCAGCTGGACAGGGGCTATGAACACTGAAGCTTTCTTT
.	TRBD2	TRBV19	TRBJ2-7	CASSPLGGLAGERLGQYF	TGTGCCAGTAGTCCACTCGGGGGACTGGCGGGGGAGCGCCTGGGGCAGTACTTC
.	.	TRBV18	TRBJ2-7	CASSPPSVVEQYF	TGTGCCAGCTCACCACCGTCGGTCGTCGAGCAGTACTTC